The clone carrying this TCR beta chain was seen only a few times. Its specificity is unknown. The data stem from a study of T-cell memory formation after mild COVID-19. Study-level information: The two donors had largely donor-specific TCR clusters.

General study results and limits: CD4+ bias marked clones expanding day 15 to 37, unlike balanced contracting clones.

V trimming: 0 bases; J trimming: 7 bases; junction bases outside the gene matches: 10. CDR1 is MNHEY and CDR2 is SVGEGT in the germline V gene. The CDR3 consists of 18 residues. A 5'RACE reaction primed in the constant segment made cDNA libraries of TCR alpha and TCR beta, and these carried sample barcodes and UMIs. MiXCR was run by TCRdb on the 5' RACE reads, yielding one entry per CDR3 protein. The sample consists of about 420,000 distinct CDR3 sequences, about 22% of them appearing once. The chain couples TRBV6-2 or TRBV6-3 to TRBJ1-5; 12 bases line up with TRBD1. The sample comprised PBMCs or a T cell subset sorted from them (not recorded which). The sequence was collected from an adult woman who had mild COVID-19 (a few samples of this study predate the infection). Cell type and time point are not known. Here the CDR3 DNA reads TGTGCCAGCAGTTACTCGATGGGACAGGGGGCTCGAGGGCAGCCCCAGCATTTT. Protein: CASSYSMGQGARGQPQHF.